These T cell receptor beta chains were read from a single sample in a study of breast tumors, draining lymph nodes, adjacent tissues. TCRdb reprocessed the multiplex PCR reads with MiXCR, giving one entry per CDR3 protein. The sample has about 7,600 distinct CDR3 sequences; about 70% are singletons. The sample comprised tumor-adjacent breast tissue. The receptor source for this set is a female donor with breast cancer. Some clones in this sample may be carry-over from other donors' samples. The CDR3 runs from the conserved cysteine through the conserved F or W. D genes are given only for firm matches. Clone size appears in some rows only: once, few, many, or a class for an expanded clone.

J gene,clone size,V gene,D gene,CDR3 DNA,CDR3 protein
TRBJ2-3,NA,TRBV12-3/TRBV12-4,TRBD2,TGTGCCAGCAGCCCCACTCGCGGGGGGGCCTTAGATACGCAGTATTTT,CASSPTRGGALDTQYF
TRBJ2-5,NA,TRBV12-3/TRBV12-4,TRBD2,TGTGCCAGCAGTTTATACGGACTAGCGGGAGACGAGACCCAGTACTTC,CASSLYGLAGDETQYF
TRBJ1-2,NA,TRBV10-1,NA,TGCGCCAGCAGTGATAGGAGGGACTATGGCTACACCTTC,CASSDRRDYGYTF
TRBJ2-1,medium-sized,TRBV20-1,TRBD1,TGCAGTGCTAAGACAGGGGGGTACAATGAGCAGTTCTTC,CSAKTGGYNEQFF
TRBJ2-3,NA,TRBV11-2,NA,TGTGCCGGCAGCCCAGTGAGTGCTGATACGCAGTATTTT,CAGSPVSADTQYF
TRBJ2-7,NA,TRBV7-2,TRBD1,TGTGCCAGCAGCCCAGGGACAGGGGGCTACGAGCAGTACTTC,CASSPGTGGYEQYF
TRBJ2-3,once,TRBV7-2,TRBD1,TGTGCCAGCAGCTTAGCGGGACAGCGGATCACAGATACGCAGTATTTT,CASSLAGQRITDTQYF
TRBJ2-7,medium-sized,TRBV5-1,TRBD1,TGCGCCAGCAGCTTGCAACAGGGGGCAAGCTACGAGCAGTACTTC,CASSLQQGASYEQYF
TRBJ2-5,NA,TRBV27,TRBD2,TGTGCCAGCAGTTTTCGAGCGACTAGTCGGGAGGTTGAGACCCAGTACTTC,CASSFRATSREVETQYF
TRBJ2-3,NA,TRBV15,TRBD2,TGTGCCACCAGCAGAGGCGGGAGGGGCAATACGCAGTATTTT,CATSRGGRGNTQYF
TRBJ2-1,many,TRBV6-5,TRBD1,TGTGCCAGCAGCTCCACCGGGACAGGGGGGGATGAGCAGTTCTTC,CASSSTGTGGDEQFF
TRBJ2-3,NA,TRBV7-6,TRBD2,TGTGCCAGCAGCCCCGGGGAGGGTACGCAGTATTTT,CASSPGEGTQYF
TRBJ2-5,NA,TRBV5-1,TRBD1,TGCGCCAGCAGCTTGGTAGGGGGCGCAGAGACCCAGTACTTC,CASSLVGGAETQYF
TRBJ2-3,NA,TRBV20-1,TRBD1,TGCAGTGCTAGAGTTGGCAGGGGGCCTCCGGATACGCAGTATTTT,CSARVGRGPPDTQYF
TRBJ1-3,medium-sized,TRBV10-3,TRBD1,TGTGCCATCAGTGACCCCGCAAGGTCCACAGGGGAAGGAAACACCATATATTTT,CAISDPARSTGEGNTIYF
TRBJ2-1,NA,TRBV19,TRBD2,TGTGCCAGTAGTGGTATAGCGGGAGAACTGCAGTTCTTC,CASSGIAGELQFF
TRBJ2-5,few,TRBV7-2,NA,TGTGCCAGCAGCTCTCTTCACCTGTCAGAGACCCAGTACTTC,CASSSLHLSETQYF
TRBJ1-6,NA,TRBV20-1,TRBD1,TGCAGTGCATTATATGGGAATCCAACAGGGGGATCCTATAATTCACCCCTCCACTTT,CSALYGNPTGGSYNSPLHF
TRBJ2-3,once,TRBV11-3,TRBD2,TGTGCCAGCAGCTTAACTAGCGGATACACAGATACGCAGTATTTT,CASSLTSGYTDTQYF
TRBJ1-3,NA,TRBV7-6,NA,TGTGCCAGCAGCTTAGATTGGGGCGGCTATTCTGGAAACACCATATATTTT,CASSLDWGGYSGNTIYF
TRBJ1-6,large,TRBV5-1,NA,TGCGCCAGCAGCTTGCGCTCTACCGGCAATTCACCCCTCCACTTT,CASSLRSTGNSPLHF
TRBJ2-5,many,TRBV18,NA,TGTGCCAGCTCACTTTTGACGGCAAACCAAGAGACCCAGTACTTC,CASSLLTANQETQYF
TRBJ2-3,NA,TRBV7-8,NA,TGTGCCAGCAGCTTAGCGGAGGCCACAGATACGCAGTATTTT,CASSLAEATDTQYF
TRBJ2-3,NA,TRBV9,NA,TGTGCCAGCAGCGCGGACGCCACAGATACGCAGTATTTT,CASSADATDTQYF
TRBJ2-3,NA,TRBV24-1,TRBD2,TGTGCCACCAGTCGGCGGACTAGCGGTACCACAGATACGCAGTATTTT,CATSRRTSGTTDTQYF
TRBJ1-5,medium-sized,TRBV6-6,NA,TGTGCCAGCAATCCCGCTGGGTATAGCAATCAGCCCCAGCATTTT,CASNPAGYSNQPQHF
TRBJ2-7,NA,TRBV24-1,TRBD1,TGTGCCACCAGTTTAGGCGTGACAGGGGCCTACGAGCAGTACTTC,CATSLGVTGAYEQYF
TRBJ2-1,NA,TRBV4-1,TRBD2,TGCGCCAGCAGCCAAGAGGTGACTAGCTTCAATGAGCAGTTCTTC,CASSQEVTSFNEQFF
TRBJ2-7,medium-sized,TRBV13,TRBD1,TGTGCCAGCAGATCAAGGGACAGGGCCCACGAGCAGTACTTC,CASRSRDRAHEQYF
TRBJ2-7,NA,TRBV2,NA,TGTGCCAGCAGTGAAGCCCCGACTAGTAACGAGCAGTACTTC,CASSEAPTSNEQYF
TRBJ1-6,NA,TRBV20-1,NA,TGCAGTGCCCAAATTACACAGGTAGCGAGTAGTAATTCACCCCTCCACTTT,CSAQITQVASSNSPLHF
TRBJ2-5,once,TRBV7-2,NA,TGTGCCAGCAGCTTAGCCCCGCGGGTTCAAGAGACCCAGTACTTC,CASSLAPRVQETQYF
TRBJ2-7,NA,TRBV6-5,TRBD2,TGTGCCAGCAGTTACCTAGCGGGAGTCACTAACGAGCAGTACTTC,CASSYLAGVTNEQYF